These 19 T cell receptor beta chains came from one sample sequenced in a study of Tregs in tolerant kidney transplant recipients. Only in-frame clones appear in the TCRdb table, and some are missing; sequencing was by immunoSEQ multiplex PCR. The repertoire has about 60,000 clones, around 90% of them found once; the top ten carry approximately 11%. Sequencing used CD8+ T cells from blood, obtained before the transplant. These receptors came from a human donor who received a combined kidney and bone marrow transplant.

The chain employs TRBV28 and TRBJ2-1; perhaps TRBD1 as D (6 bases). Deletions cut 3 bases from V and 1 base from J, with 10 bases between. CDR1 is MDHEN and CDR2 is SYDVKM in the germline V gene. The CDR3 length is 15 residues. The CDR3 DNA reads TGTGCCAGCAGTTTCAGGGGTGTATCCTACAATGAGCAGTTCTTC. This gives the protein CASSFRGVSYNEQFF.

The CDR3 loop reads CASSQGRDYGYTF. The CDR3 nucleotides read TGTGCCAGCAGCCAGGGTCGGGACTATGGCTACACCTTC. The V gene is TRBV7-9, the J gene TRBJ1-2, with D possibly matching TRBD1 (5 bases). The V gene's germline CDR1 is SEHNR and CDR2 FQNEAQ (reference sequence). CDR3 length equals 13 residues. With 5 bases removed from V and 3 bases from J, the gap between germline ends came to 10 bases.

V and J are TRBV5-1 and TRBJ2-5, with 10 positions matching TRBD2. Germline CDR1 SGHRS, CDR2 YFSETQ. The ends lost 3 bases at V and 3 bases at J; junction bases unmatched: 11. The CDR3 runs to 17 residues. The CDR3 is CASSSGLAVMREETQYF. CDR3 coding DNA: TGCGCCAGCAGCTCAGGACTAGCGGTAATGCGGGAAGAGACCCAGTACTTC.

V usage is TRBV19 and J usage is TRBJ1-4; D not certain. Deletions cut 8 bases from V and 3 bases from J, with 10 bases between. CDR3 size: 13 residues. Germline CDR1 and CDR2: LNHDA and SQIVND (reference sequence). The CDR3 region is CASLEFPNEKLFF. CDR3 nucleotides: TGTGCCAGTTTGGAGTTTCCTAATGAAAAACTGTTTTTT.

The V call is TRBV4-3, the J call TRBJ1-5; 7 nucleotides align to TRBD1. The germline V gene has CDR1 LGHNA and CDR2 YSLEER. V gave up 0 bases and J gave up 9 bases; unmatched junction bases: 8. The CDR3 totals 15 residues. CDR3 in DNA: TGCGCCAGCAGCCAAGATTACAGGGGTATGGCGCCCCAGCATTTT. Translation: CASSQDYRGMAPQHF.

This chain joins TRBV29-1 and TRBJ2-3; 7 nucleotides line up with TRBD1. In germline, CDR1 is SQVTM, CDR2 ANQGSEA. V shed 3 bases, J shed 3 bases, and the junction held 9 bases outside the gene matches. This CDR3 comprises 15 residues. Here the CDR3 DNA reads TGCAGCGTTGATAGGACAGGAAGGAGGACAGATACGCAGTATTTT. It translates to CSVDRTGRRTDTQYF.

The genes are TRBV30 and TRBJ2-5; TRBD1 agrees at 7 bases. The CDR3 runs 15 residues. With V trimmed by 2 bases and J by 0 bases, 6 bases remained unmatched. Per the germline V gene, CDR1 is GTSNPN and CDR2 is SVGIG (reference sequence). As DNA, the CDR3 is TGTGCCTGGAGTACCGAGACAGGGTACCAAGAGACCCAGTACTTC. Protein product: CAWSTETGYQETQYF. Full variable domain (rest looked up from reference TRBV30 and TRBJ2-5): SQTIHQWPATLVQPVGSPLSLECTVEGTSNPNLYWYRQAAGRGLQLLFYSVGIGQISSEVPQNLSASRPQDRQFILSSKKLLLSDSGFYLCAWSTETGYQETQYFGPGTRLLVL.

This chain uses TRBV9 with TRBJ2-2; the D gene is possibly TRBD1 (6 bases). Germline V gene data show CDR1 as SGDLS and CDR2 as YYNGEE. The CDR3 sequence is 15 residues long. Trimming cost V 4 bases and J 3 bases, with 13 bases left between them. CDR3 sequence: CASSIGTTDTGELFF. Written as DNA, the CDR3 is TGTGCCAGCAGCATCGGGACAACCGACACCGGGGAGCTGTTTTTT.

This chain connects TRBV9 to TRBJ2-7; 8 nucleotides align to TRBD2. This CDR3 contains 16 residues. CDR1 and CDR2 (germline): SGDLS, YYNGEE. V dropped 1 base and J dropped 5; count of bases not matched to a gene: 11. CDR3 protein: CASSVSISGSWNEQYF. CDR3 nucleotides: TGTGCCAGCAGCGTATCGATCAGCGGGAGTTGGAACGAGCAGTACTTC.

This chain uses TRBV6-1 with TRBJ2-3, with a possible D match to TRBD2 (5 bases). The CDR3 covers 14 residues. The germline V gene encodes CDR1 MNHNS and CDR2 SASEGT. The V gene lost 7 bases and the J gene lost 2 bases, with 13 bases spanning the gap. CDR3 in amino acids: CASIIGGPTDTQYF. The CDR3 DNA is TGTGCCAGCATCATAGGCGGGCCCACAGATACGCAGTATTTT.

The chain carries TRBV28 and TRBJ2-2; TRBD2 agrees at 8 bases. This CDR3 contains 14 residues. Germline V gene lookup returns CDR1 MDHEN and CDR2 SYDVKM. V shed 3 bases and J 6 bases; nucleotides not matched to a gene: 3. The CDR3 sequence is CASSFRGGSGELFF. CDR3 DNA: TGTGCCAGCAGTTTCCGGGGGGGCTCCGGGGAGCTGTTTTTT.

The chain employs TRBV19 and TRBJ2-7; D not resolved. The germline V gene has CDR1 LNHDA and CDR2 SQIVND (reference sequence). With 8 bases removed from V and 6 bases from J, the gap between germline ends came to 23 bases. CDR3 size: 15 residues. The chain's CDR3 is CASSAQLATAGEQYF. CDR3 sequence (DNA): TGTGCCAGTTCTGCTCAGTTGGCAACCGCAGGCGAGCAGTACTTC. Based on the CDR3 plus reference TRBV19 and TRBJ2-7, the full variable domain is DGGITQSPKYLFRKEGQNVTLSCEQNLNHDAMYWYRQDPGQGLRLIYYSQIVNDFQKGDIAEGYSVSREKKESFPLTVTSAQKNPTAFYLCASSAQLATAGEQYFGPGTRLTVT.

This clone occurred once. The chain couples TRBV27 to TRBJ1-2, with D tentatively TRBD1 (5 bases). Germline V lookup: CDR1 MNHEY, CDR2 SMNVEV (reference sequence). The V gene lost 0 bases and the J gene lost 3 bases, with 14 bases spanning the gap. The CDR3 contains 16 residues. As DNA, the CDR3 is TGTGCCAGCAGTTTATCAGGGGTTAACGCGTACTATGGCTACACCTTC. Translating it yields CASSLSGVNAYYGYTF.

This clone was counted once. The gene calls are TRBV27 and TRBJ1-1; D might be TRBD1 (6 bases). This CDR3 comprises 15 residues. Germline V gene lookup returns CDR1 MNHEY and CDR2 SMNVEV (reference sequence). Trimming pared 8 bases from V and 0 bases from J, leaving 16 bases between. In DNA form, the CDR3 reads TGTGCCAGCCGAACTGGCGGGGGCGTGAACACTGAAGCTTTCTTT. Its translation: CASRTGGGVNTEAFF.

This clone was picked up one time. This rearrangement joins TRBV9 to TRBJ1-4, with 7 bases matching TRBD1. Germline assignment: CDR1 SGDLS and CDR2 YYNGEE. The CDR3 spans 15 residues. With 2 bases clipped from V and 9 bases from J, the junction kept 10 bases outside the gene matches. The CDR3 coding sequence is TGTGCCAGCAGCGTTGGACAGGACCCTATCCAAAAACTGTTTTTT. It encodes CASSVGQDPIQKLFF.

V usage is TRBV4-1 and J usage is TRBJ1-5, with D maybe TRBD1 (6 bases). Germline V gene lookup returns CDR1 MGHRA and CDR2 YSYEKL. CDR3 length: 16 amino acids. The V and J ends lost 4 bases and 1 base respectively, with 14 bases between them. CDR3 bases: TGCGCCAGCAGCCTAACGGGGGGCAGGAGCAATCAGCCCCAGCATTTT. Translation gives CASSLTGGRSNQPQHF.

The V and J genes are TRBV19 and TRBJ2-7; 11 bases are shared with TRBD2. Per germline, CDR1 LNHDA and CDR2 SQIVND (reference sequence). This CDR3 region has 15 residues. With 5 bases clipped from V and 3 bases from J, the junction kept 6 bases outside the gene matches. The CDR3 DNA follows: TGTGCCAGTAGTGTCACCGGGACTAGCGGCTACGAGCAGTACTTC. Its protein is CASSVTGTSGYEQYF.

J is TRBJ2-3 and V is TRBV4-2; 7 bases are shared with TRBD2. CDR1 and CDR2 (germline): LGHNA, YNFKEQ. J was trimmed by 8 bases and V by 1 base; bases with no gene match: 12. CDR3 length: 16 amino acids. CDR3 protein: CASSQAEAGTMGTQYF. The CDR3 nucleotides are TGTGCCAGCAGCCAAGCAGAAGCGGGAACTATGGGTACGCAGTATTTT.

The chain joins TRBV5-5 to TRBJ2-3, with D perhaps TRBD2 (5 bases). The V gene's germline CDR1 is SGHKS and CDR2 YYEKEE (reference sequence). V shed 0 bases and J shed 2 bases, with 10 bases lying between them. The CDR3 is made up of 15 amino acids. The CDR3 region has the DNA TGTGCCAGCAGCTTGGTTGGTCGGGACACAGATACGCAGTATTTT. Its translation is CASSLVGRDTDTQYF.